The source of this TCR beta chain is a study of T-cell memory formation after mild COVID-19. General observations from the study: Prior to infection, memory already included some responding clones, suggesting cross-reactive memory joined.

5'RACE primed at constant segments yielded TCR alpha and TCR beta cDNA libraries bearing sample barcodes and UMIs. TCRdb independently ran MiXCR on the 5' RACE reads; one entry per CDR3 protein. The repertoire holds around 450,000 distinct CDR3 sequences, 20% to 25% seen once, with around 9% in the top ten. CDR1 is SGHTA and CDR2 is FQGNSA in the germline V gene. CDR3 length equals 14 residues. Between the trimmed V and J ends, which lost 2 bases and 2 bases, there was a span of 7 bases. Concerning this clonotype: The antigen remains undetermined.

Sequenced: PBMCs or a T cell subset sorted from them (not recorded which). V and J are TRBV7-2 and TRBJ2-1; no reliable D call. The TCR comes from an adult woman who had mild COVID-19 (a few samples of this study predate the infection). Cell type and time point are not known. DNA of the CDR3: TGTGCCAGCAGCTTAAAGCGTACCTACAATGAGCAGTTCTTC. This sequence encodes CASSLKRTYNEQFF.